The following is a TCR beta chain sequence with its context. Its antigen is not known. Germline V CDR1 and CDR2: SGHNT, YYREEE (reference sequence). The CDR3 loop spans 12 amino acids. The V end was cut by 2 bases, the J end by 8 bases, with 10 bases between. This sample was taken from a study of shared clonotypes between healthy human individuals. Looking at the study overall: Every donor yielded three CD4 naive, three CD4 memory, two CD8 naive and one CD8 memory plate.

The split of CD4+ cells yielded CD45RA+ naive and CD45RA-negative memory subsets. Study outcomes and limitations: Across subsets, estimated richness was generally greater for naive than for memory populations.

Repertoires were generated with immunoSEQ multiplex PCR, while TCRdb's copy carries only in-frame clones and drops some. The data show over 1.5 million clones, with under 99% seen just once and around 0.47% held by the top ten. Sequencing input: naive CD4+ T cells sorted from blood. The subset here: CD45RA+ positively selected. The chain recombines TRBV5-4 with TRBJ1-1; weak D call: TRBD1 (6 bases). This clonotype originated in a man between 25 and 39 years old in good health. This CDR3 is CASSLQGFEAFF. In nucleotides, the CDR3 is TGTGCCAGCAGCTTACAGGGTTTCGAAGCTTTCTTT.